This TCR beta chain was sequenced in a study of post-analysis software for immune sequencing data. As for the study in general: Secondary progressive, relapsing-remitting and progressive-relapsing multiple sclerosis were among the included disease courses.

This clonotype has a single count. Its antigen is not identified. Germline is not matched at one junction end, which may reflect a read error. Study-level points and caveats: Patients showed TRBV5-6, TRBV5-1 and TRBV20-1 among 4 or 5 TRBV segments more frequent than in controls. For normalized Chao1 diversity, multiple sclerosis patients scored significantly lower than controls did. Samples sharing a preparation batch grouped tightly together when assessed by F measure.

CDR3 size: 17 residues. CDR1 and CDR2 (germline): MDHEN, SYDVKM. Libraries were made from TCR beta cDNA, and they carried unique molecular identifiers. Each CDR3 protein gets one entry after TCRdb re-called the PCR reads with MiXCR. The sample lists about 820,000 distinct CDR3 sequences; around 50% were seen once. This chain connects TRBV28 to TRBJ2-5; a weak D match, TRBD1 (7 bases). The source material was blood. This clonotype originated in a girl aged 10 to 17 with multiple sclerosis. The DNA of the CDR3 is TGCGCCAGCAGTTTAGCCTCACTGCGGGACAGCCAAGAGACCCAGTACTTC. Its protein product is CASSLASLRDSQETQYF.